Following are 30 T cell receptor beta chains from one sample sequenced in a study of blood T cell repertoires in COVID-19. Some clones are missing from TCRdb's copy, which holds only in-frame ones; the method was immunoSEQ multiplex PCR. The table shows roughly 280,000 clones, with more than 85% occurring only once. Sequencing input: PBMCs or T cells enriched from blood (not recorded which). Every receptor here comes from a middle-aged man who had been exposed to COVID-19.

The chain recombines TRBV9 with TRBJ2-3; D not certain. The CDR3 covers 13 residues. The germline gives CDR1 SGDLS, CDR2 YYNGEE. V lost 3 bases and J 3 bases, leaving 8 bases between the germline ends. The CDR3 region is CASSEPLTDTQYF. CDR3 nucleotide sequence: TGTGCCAGCAGCGAGCCCCTGACAGATACGCAGTATTTT.

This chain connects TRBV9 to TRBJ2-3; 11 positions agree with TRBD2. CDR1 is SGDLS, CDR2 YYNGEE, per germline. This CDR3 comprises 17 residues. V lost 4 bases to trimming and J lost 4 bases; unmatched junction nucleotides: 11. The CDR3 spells CASSPRLAGLSPDTQYF. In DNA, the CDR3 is TGTGCCAGCAGCCCTCGACTAGCGGGATTATCCCCAGATACGCAGTATTTT.

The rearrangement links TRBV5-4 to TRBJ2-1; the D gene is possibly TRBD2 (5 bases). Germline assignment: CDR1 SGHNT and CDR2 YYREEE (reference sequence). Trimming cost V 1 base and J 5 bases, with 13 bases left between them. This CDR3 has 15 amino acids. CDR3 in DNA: TGTGCCAGCAGCTTGTTTAAGACTACCGACAATGAGCAGTTCTTC. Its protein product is CASSLFKTTDNEQFF. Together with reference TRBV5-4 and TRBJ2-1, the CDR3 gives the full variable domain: ETGVTQSPTHLIKTRGQQVTLRCSSQSGHNTVSWYQQALGQGPQFIFQYYREEENGRGNFPPRFSGLQFPNYSSELNVNALELDDSALYLCASSLFKTTDNEQFFGPGTRLTVL.

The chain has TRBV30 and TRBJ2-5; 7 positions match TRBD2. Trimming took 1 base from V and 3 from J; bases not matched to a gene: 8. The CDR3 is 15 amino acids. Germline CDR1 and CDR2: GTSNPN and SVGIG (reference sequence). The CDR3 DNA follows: TGTGCCTGGAGTGAGAAACCCGGGACTAAAGAGACCCAGTACTTC. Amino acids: CAWSEKPGTKETQYF.

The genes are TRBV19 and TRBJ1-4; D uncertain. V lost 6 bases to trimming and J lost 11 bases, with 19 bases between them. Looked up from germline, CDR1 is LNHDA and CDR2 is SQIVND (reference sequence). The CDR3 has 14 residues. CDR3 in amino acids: CASRPALEGRKLFF. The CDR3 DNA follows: TGTGCCAGTAGGCCAGCCCTGGAGGGAAGGAAACTGTTTTTT. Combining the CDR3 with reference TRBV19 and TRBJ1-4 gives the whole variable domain DGGITQSPKYLFRKEGQNVTLSCEQNLNHDAMYWYRQDPGQGLRLIYYSQIVNDFQKGDIAEGYSVSREKKESFPLTVTSAQKNPTAFYLCASRPALEGRKLFFGSGTQLSVL.

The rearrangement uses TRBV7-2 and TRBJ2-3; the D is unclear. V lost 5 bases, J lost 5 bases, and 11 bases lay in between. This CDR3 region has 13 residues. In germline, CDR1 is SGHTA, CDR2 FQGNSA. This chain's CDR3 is CASSVFHGDTQYF. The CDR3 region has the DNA TGTGCCAGCAGCGTCTTCCACGGAGATACGCAGTATTTT.

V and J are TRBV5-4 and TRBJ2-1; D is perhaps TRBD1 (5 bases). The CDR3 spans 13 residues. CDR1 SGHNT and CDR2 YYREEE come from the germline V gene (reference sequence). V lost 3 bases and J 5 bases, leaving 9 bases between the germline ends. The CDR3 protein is CASSSQGHNEQFF. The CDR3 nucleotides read TGTGCCAGCAGCTCTCAGGGCCACAATGAGCAGTTCTTC. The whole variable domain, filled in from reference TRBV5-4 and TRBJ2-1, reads ETGVTQSPTHLIKTRGQQVTLRCSSQSGHNTVSWYQQALGQGPQFIFQYYREEENGRGNFPPRFSGLQFPNYSSELNVNALELDDSALYLCASSSQGHNEQFFGPGTRLTVL.

CDR3 nucleotide sequence: TGTGCCAGTACCTTATCGGGGGGACCGCTTAATTCACCCCTCCACTTT. Encoded protein: CASTLSGGPLNSPLHF. V and J are TRBV19 and TRBJ1-6; TRBD1 is a possible D gene (5 bases). V lost 7 bases and J 6 bases, leaving 19 bases between the germline ends. This CDR3 is 16 amino acids long. CDR1 is LNHDA, CDR2 SQIVND, per germline (reference sequence).

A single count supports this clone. CDR3 sequence: CASSSGAYSNQPQHF. The CDR3 DNA reads as TGTGCCAGCAGCTCGGGAGCTTATAGCAATCAGCCCCAGCATTTT. The genes are TRBV7-8 and TRBJ1-5; D is unclear. CDR1 and CDR2 (germline): SGHVS, FQNEAQ. There are 15 residues in the CDR3. V shed 4 bases and J shed 0 bases, with 10 bases lying between them. The full variable domain, completed using reference TRBV7-8 and TRBJ1-5, is GAGVSQSPRYKVAKRGQDVALRCDPISGHVSLFWYQQALGQGPEFLTYFQNEAQLDKSGLPSDRFFAERPEGSVSTLKIQRTQQEDSAVYLCASSSGAYSNQPQHFGDGTRLSIL.

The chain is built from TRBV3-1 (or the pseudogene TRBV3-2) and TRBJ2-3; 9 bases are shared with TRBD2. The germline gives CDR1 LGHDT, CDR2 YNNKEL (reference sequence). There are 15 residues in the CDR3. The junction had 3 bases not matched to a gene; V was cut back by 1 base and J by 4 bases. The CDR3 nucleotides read TGTGCCAGCAGCCAAGCGACTAGCGGCGCAGATACGCAGTATTTT. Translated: CASSQATSGADTQYF.

CDR3 in DNA: TGTGCCTGGTCAAAGGGGGTTCTCTACGAGCAGTACTTC. Translated, it gives CAWSKGVLYEQYF. The chain couples TRBV30 to TRBJ2-7; a weak D match, TRBD1 (6 bases). Looked up from germline, CDR1 is GTSNPN and CDR2 is SVGIG (reference sequence). The V end was cut by 5 bases, the J end by 3 bases, with 14 bases between. CDR3 size: 13 residues. The variable domain in full, completed from reference TRBV30 and TRBJ2-7, reads SQTIHQWPATLVQPVGSPLSLECTVEGTSNPNLYWYRQAAGRGLQLLFYSVGIGQISSEVPQNLSASRPQDRQFILSSKKLLLSDSGFYLCAWSKGVLYEQYFGPGTRLTVT.

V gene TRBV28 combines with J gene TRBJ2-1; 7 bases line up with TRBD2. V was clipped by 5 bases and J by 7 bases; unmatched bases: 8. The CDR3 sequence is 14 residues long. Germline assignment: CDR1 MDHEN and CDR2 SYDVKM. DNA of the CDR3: TGTGCCAGCAGTGACCTGTGGGAGGGGAATGAGCAGTTCTTC. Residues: CASSDLWEGNEQFF.

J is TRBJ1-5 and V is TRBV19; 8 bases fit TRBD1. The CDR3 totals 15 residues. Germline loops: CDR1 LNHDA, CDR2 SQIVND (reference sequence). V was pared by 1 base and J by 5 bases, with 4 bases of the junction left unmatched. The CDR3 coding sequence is TGTGCCAGTAGTATAGCACTACAGGGGGATCAGCCCCAGCATTTT. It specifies CASSIALQGDQPQHF.

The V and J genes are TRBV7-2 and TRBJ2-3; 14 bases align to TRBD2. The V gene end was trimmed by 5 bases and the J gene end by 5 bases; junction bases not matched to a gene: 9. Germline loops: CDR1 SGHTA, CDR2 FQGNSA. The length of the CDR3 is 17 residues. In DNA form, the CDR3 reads TGTGCCAGCAGCACTGGACTAGCGGGAGGCCTCGGAGATACGCAGTATTTT. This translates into CASSTGLAGGLGDTQYF.

CDR3 protein: CASSGREVYEQYF. In DNA, the CDR3 is TGTGCCAGCAGCGGTCGGGAGGTTTACGAGCAGTACTTC. The chain is built from TRBV11-2 and TRBJ2-7, with TRBD2 matching over 7 bases. Germline CDR1 is SGHAT and CDR2 is FQNNGV. The J segment lost 4 bases and the V segment lost 5 bases, leaving 5 bases of the junction unmatched. There are 13 residues in the CDR3.

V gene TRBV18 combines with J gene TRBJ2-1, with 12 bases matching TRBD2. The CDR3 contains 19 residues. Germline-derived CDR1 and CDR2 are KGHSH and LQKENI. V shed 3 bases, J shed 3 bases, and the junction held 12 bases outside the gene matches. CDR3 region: CASSPPPSRLAGDYNEQFF. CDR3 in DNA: TGTGCCAGCTCACCTCCCCCTAGCAGACTAGCGGGAGACTACAATGAGCAGTTCTTC.

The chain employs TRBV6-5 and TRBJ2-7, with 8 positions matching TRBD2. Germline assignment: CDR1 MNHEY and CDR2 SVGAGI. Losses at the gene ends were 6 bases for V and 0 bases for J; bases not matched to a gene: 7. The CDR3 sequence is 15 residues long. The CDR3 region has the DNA TGTGCCAGCAGGCCCTCGGCGGGGGGCTCCTACGAGCAGTACTTC. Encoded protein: CASRPSAGGSYEQYF.

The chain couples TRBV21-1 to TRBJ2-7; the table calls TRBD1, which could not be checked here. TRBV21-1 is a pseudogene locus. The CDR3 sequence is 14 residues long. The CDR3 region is CASSNEQGNYEQYF. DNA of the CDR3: TGTGCCAGCAGCAACGAACAGGGTAACTACGAGCAGTACTTC.

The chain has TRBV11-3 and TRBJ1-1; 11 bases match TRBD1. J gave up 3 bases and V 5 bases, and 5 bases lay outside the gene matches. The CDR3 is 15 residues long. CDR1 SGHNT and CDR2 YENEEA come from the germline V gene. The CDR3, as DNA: TGTGCCAGCAGCCAAGTGGGACAGGGGGACACTGAAGCTTTCTTT. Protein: CASSQVGQGDTEAFF.

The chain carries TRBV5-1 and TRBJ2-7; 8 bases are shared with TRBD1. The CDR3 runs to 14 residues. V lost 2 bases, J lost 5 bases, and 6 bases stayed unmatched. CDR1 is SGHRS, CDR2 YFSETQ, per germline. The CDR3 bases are TGCGCCAGCAGCTTAGGACAGGGTATCCACGAGCAGTACTTC. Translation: CASSLGQGIHEQYF.

As DNA, the CDR3 is TGCGCCGGAAACTCAGCTAGGAACTCTGGGGCCAACGTCCTGACTTTC. Translated, it gives CAGNSARNSGANVLTF. The chain uses TRBV10-1 and TRBJ2-6, with D unresolved. Trimming removed 11 bases from V and 0 bases from J, with 17 bases in between. This CDR3 region has 16 residues. Per germline, CDR1 WNHNN and CDR2 SYGVQD (reference sequence).

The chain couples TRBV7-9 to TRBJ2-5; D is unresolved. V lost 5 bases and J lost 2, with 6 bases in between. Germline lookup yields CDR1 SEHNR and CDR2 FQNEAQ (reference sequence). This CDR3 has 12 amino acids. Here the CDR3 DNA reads TGTGCCAGCAGCAGAGATCAAGAGACCCAGTACTTC. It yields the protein CASSRDQETQYF. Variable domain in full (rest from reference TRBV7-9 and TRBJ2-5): DTGVSQNPRHKITKRGQNVTFRCDPISEHNRLYWYRQTLGQGPEFLTYFQNEAQLEKSRLLSDRFSAERPKGSFSTLEIQRTEQGDSAMYLCASSRDQETQYFGPGTRLLVL.

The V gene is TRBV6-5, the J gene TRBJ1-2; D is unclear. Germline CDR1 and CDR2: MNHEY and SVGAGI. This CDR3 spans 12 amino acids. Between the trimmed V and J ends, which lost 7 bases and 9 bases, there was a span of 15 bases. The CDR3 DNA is TGTGCCAGCACCCAAGGTGGAGGGAGCTACACCTTC. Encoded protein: CASTQGGGSYTF.

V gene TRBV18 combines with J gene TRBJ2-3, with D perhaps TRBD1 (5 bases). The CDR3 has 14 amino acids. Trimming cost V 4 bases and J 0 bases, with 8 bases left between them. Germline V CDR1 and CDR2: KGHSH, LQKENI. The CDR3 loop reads CASSRQGSTDTQYF. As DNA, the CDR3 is TGTGCCAGCTCACGGCAGGGAAGCACAGATACGCAGTATTTT.

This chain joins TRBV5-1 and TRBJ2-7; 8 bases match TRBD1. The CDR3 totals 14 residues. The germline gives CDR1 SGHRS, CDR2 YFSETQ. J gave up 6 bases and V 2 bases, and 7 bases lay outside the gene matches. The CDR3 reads CASSLGQGGGEQYF. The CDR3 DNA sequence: TGCGCCAGCAGCTTAGGACAGGGTGGTGGCGAGCAGTACTTC.

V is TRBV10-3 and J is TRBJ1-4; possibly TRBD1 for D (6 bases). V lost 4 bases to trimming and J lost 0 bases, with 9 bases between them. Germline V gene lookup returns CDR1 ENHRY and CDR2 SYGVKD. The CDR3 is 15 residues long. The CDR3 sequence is CAISAGVATNEKLFF. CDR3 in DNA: TGTGCCATCAGTGCAGGGGTAGCAACTAATGAAAAACTGTTTTTT.

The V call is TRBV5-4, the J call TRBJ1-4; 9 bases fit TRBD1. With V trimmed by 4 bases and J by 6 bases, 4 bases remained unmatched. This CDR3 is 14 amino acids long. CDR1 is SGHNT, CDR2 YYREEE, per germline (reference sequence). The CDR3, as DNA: TGTGCCAGCAGCCGACAGGGGGACCATGAAAAACTGTTTTTT. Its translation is CASSRQGDHEKLFF.

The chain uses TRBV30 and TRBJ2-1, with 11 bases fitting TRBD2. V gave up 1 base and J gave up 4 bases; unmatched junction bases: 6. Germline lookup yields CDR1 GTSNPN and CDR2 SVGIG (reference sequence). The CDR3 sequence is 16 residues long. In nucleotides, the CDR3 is TGTGCCTGGAGTGCCCCGGGACTAGCGGCGTACAATGAGCAGTTCTTC. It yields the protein CAWSAPGLAAYNEQFF.

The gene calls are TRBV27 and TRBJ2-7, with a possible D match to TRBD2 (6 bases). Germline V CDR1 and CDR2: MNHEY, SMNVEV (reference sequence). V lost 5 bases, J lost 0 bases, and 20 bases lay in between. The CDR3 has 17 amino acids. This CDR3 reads CASSPIGGGVSSYEQYF. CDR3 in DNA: TGTGCCAGCAGTCCCATAGGCGGCGGGGTGAGCTCCTACGAGCAGTACTTC.

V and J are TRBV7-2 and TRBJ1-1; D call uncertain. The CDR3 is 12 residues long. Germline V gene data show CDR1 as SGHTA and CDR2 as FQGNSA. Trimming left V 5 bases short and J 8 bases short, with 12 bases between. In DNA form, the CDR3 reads TGTGCCAGCAGCCCTCCCGGAGAAGAAGCTTTCTTT. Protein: CASSPPGEEAFF.